These 27 T cell receptor beta chains were sequenced from one sample in a study of blood T cell repertoires in COVID-19. Sequencing was performed with immunoSEQ multiplex PCR; in TCRdb, only in-frame clones are kept and a portion is missing. This sample has over 90,000 clones; roughly 80% occur once, and the top ten carry about 4.1%. The sequenced sample was peripheral blood. The receptors were sampled from a man in his sixties with acute or convalescent COVID-19.

The gene calls are TRBV5-1 and TRBJ2-7; the match to TRBD1 covers 7 bases. The germline gives CDR1 SGHRS, CDR2 YFSETQ. The junction had 8 bases not matched to a gene; V was cut back by 5 bases and J by 0 bases. The CDR3 loop spans 15 amino acids. CDR3 coding DNA: TGCGCCAGCAGTAACCGGGACAGAGGCTCCTACGAGCAGTACTTC. Encoded protein: CASSNRDRGSYEQYF. Combining the CDR3 with reference TRBV5-1 and TRBJ2-7 gives the whole variable domain KAGVTQTPRYLIKTRGQQVTLSCSPISGHRSVSWYQQTPGQGLQFLFEYFSETQRNKGNFPGRFSGRQFSNSRSEMNVSTLELGDSALYLCASSNRDRGSYEQYFGPGTRLTVT.

The rearrangement links TRBV7-2 to TRBJ2-1; 9 nucleotides align to TRBD1. Germline CDR1 and CDR2: SGHTA and FQGNSA. With 1 base clipped from V and 7 bases from J, the junction kept 8 bases outside the gene matches. The CDR3 is 16 residues long. Written as DNA, the CDR3 is TGTGCCAGCAGCTTAGTAGGGACAGGGAGTAGGAATGAGCAGTTCTTC. It specifies CASSLVGTGSRNEQFF.

The V call is TRBV27, the J call TRBJ1-5, with D tentatively TRBD1 (5 bases). Germline loops: CDR1 MNHEY, CDR2 SMNVEV (reference sequence). V shed 3 bases and J shed 0 bases, with 15 bases lying between them. The CDR3 consists of 17 residues. CDR3 in DNA: TGTGCCAGCAGTTTGATTCCCAAGGGGAATAGCAATCAGCCCCAGCATTTT. Amino acids: CASSLIPKGNSNQPQHF.

This sequence joins TRBV5-4 and TRBJ2-7; D is perhaps TRBD1 (7 bases). The CDR3 runs to 16 residues. CDR1 is SGHNT, CDR2 YYREEE, per germline (reference sequence). V was pared by 1 base and J by 2 bases, with 16 bases between. The CDR3 protein is CASSLPSAGGTYEQYF. CDR3 in DNA: TGTGCCAGCAGCTTGCCATCGGCAGGGGGGACCTACGAGCAGTACTTC.

The chain combines TRBV19 with TRBJ2-3, with 8 bases identical to TRBD1. The junction had 7 bases not matched to a gene; V was cut back by 4 bases and J by 4 bases. Germline CDR1 reads LNHDA; CDR2 reads SQIVND (reference sequence). CDR3 length equals 15 residues. CDR3 nucleotides: TGTGCCAGTAGTACGGGACAGGTCGGGGCAGATACGCAGTATTTT. Translation gives CASSTGQVGADTQYF.

The chain uses TRBV15 and TRBJ1-1; no reliable D call. The CDR3 covers 14 residues. CDR1 and CDR2 from the germline V gene are LNHNV and YYDKDF (reference sequence). Trimming took 0 bases from V and 4 from J, leaving 9 bases between them. CDR3 DNA: TGTGCCACCAGCAGAGAAAGGCGGGGCACTGAAGCTTTCTTT. Translated: CATSRERRGTEAFF.

The genes are TRBV25-1 and TRBJ2-1, with D tentatively TRBD1 (6 bases). This CDR3 contains 12 residues. The germline gives CDR1 MGHDK, CDR2 SYGVNS. V lost 4 bases and J 15 bases, leaving 16 bases between the germline ends. DNA of the CDR3: TGTGCCAGCAGTGCAAGCACCGGGACACTGTTCTTC. This encodes CASSASTGTLFF.

V usage is TRBV7-9 and J usage is TRBJ2-7; TRBD1 agrees at 9 bases. The CDR3 spans 13 residues. J lost 4 bases, V lost 5 bases, and 3 bases had no gene match. Germline V CDR1 and CDR2: SEHNR, FQNEAQ (reference sequence). The CDR3 reads CASSRDRDYEQYF. The CDR3 coding sequence is TGTGCCAGCAGCCGGGACAGGGATTACGAGCAGTACTTC.

The genes are TRBV12-3 or TRBV12-4 and TRBJ1-3; D gene unclear. Trimming removed 4 bases from V and 3 bases from J, with 4 bases in between. The CDR3 extends over 12 amino acids. The CDR3 is CASSYGGNTIYF. For the CDR3, the DNA is TGTGCCAGCAGTTACGGTGGAAACACCATATATTTT.

J is TRBJ2-7 and V is TRBV19; 7 bases fit TRBD2. The CDR3 is 16 amino acids. Germline V lookup: CDR1 LNHDA, CDR2 SQIVND (reference sequence). V gave up 4 bases and J gave up 3 bases; unmatched junction bases: 12. CDR3 loop: CASSSRASGVVYEQYF. The DNA for the CDR3 is TGTGCCAGTAGTAGCAGGGCAAGCGGGGTTGTCTACGAGCAGTACTTC.

The chain has TRBV30 and TRBJ2-7, with a possible D match to TRBD1 (6 bases). V was clipped by 3 bases and J by 6 bases, with 12 bases between them. The germline gives CDR1 GTSNPN, CDR2 SVGIG (reference sequence). The length of the CDR3 is 12 residues. The CDR3 here is CAWRAGAGEQYF. The DNA for the CDR3 is TGTGCCTGGAGGGCAGGGGCGGGCGAGCAGTACTTC.

The genes are TRBV19 and TRBJ1-6, with D perhaps matching TRBD1 (6 bases). Germline assignment: CDR1 LNHDA and CDR2 SQIVND (reference sequence). V shed 4 bases and J shed 5 bases, with 12 bases lying between them. The CDR3 contains 15 residues. The CDR3 bases are TGTGCCAGTAGTAATTCTCAGGGGAATAATTCACCCCTCCACTTT. Translating gives CASSNSQGNNSPLHF.

The chain joins TRBV10-2 to TRBJ2-7; 7 positions match TRBD2. The J segment lost 2 bases and the V segment lost 9 bases, leaving 7 bases of the junction unmatched. This CDR3 contains 13 residues. CDR1 and CDR2 (germline): WSHSY, SAAADI. As DNA, the CDR3 is TGCGCCAGTGGGACTACTGGGGCCTACGAGCAGTACTTC. Protein sequence: CASGTTGAYEQYF.

V gene TRBV3-1 (or the pseudogene TRBV3-2) combines with J gene TRBJ2-5, with 7 nucleotides matching TRBD2. V was clipped by 3 bases and J by 5 bases; unmatched bases: 12. The germline V gene encodes CDR1 LGHDT and CDR2 YNNKEL (reference sequence). The CDR3 spans 16 residues. Here the CDR3 reads CASSHPWGRGGETQYF. Written as DNA, the CDR3 is TGTGCCAGCAGCCACCCCTGGGGGAGGGGAGGGGAGACCCAGTACTTC.

This rearrangement joins TRBV7-3 to TRBJ1-1, with TRBD1 matching 10 bases. This CDR3 has 13 amino acids. CDR1 and CDR2 from the germline V gene are SGHTA and FQGTGA. V gave up 5 bases and J gave up 6 bases; unmatched junction bases: 3. CDR3 DNA: TGTGCCAGCAGCACGGACAGGGGGGCTGAAGCTTTCTTT. Its translation: CASSTDRGAEAFF.

This clone was detected once. The chain carries TRBV5-1 and TRBJ2-2; tentatively, D is TRBD1 (6 bases). Germline V gene sequence: CDR1 SGHRS, CDR2 YFSETQ. The CDR3 is made up of 16 amino acids. Between the trimmed V and J ends, which lost 4 bases and 0 bases, there was a span of 13 bases. As DNA, the CDR3 is TGCGCCAGCAGCGAGGGGACAAACTCGAACACCGGGGAGCTGTTTTTT. Amino acid sequence: CASSEGTNSNTGELFF.

V and J are TRBV5-6 and TRBJ2-1, with 9 bases fitting TRBD2. Trimming at V came to 2 bases and at J to 8 bases, leaving 11 bases not matched to a gene. This CDR3 spans 16 amino acids. CDR1 and CDR2 (germline): SGHDT, YYEEEE. Here the CDR3 DNA reads TGTGCCAGCAGCTTAGCCCTAGCGGGGTCCCGGGATGAGCAGTTCTTC. Translating gives CASSLALAGSRDEQFF.

This clone has only one observation. J is TRBJ2-1 and V is TRBV29-1; 8 bases are shared with TRBD2. There are 13 residues in the CDR3. CDR1 and CDR2 (germline): SQVTM, ANQGSEA. The J segment lost 3 bases and the V segment lost 4 bases, leaving 2 bases of the junction unmatched. CDR3 sequence: CSVVRGGYNEQFF. In DNA, the CDR3 is TGCAGCGTTGTACGGGGGGGCTACAATGAGCAGTTCTTC.

The V gene is TRBV27, the J gene TRBJ2-7, with 7 positions matching TRBD1. This CDR3 comprises 16 residues. Germline V gene data show CDR1 as MNHEY and CDR2 as SMNVEV (reference sequence). Germline trimming cut 4 bases from V and 3 bases from J; bases unmatched to any gene: 12. CDR3 residues: CASSSHLSTGNYEQYF. The CDR3 DNA follows: TGTGCCAGCAGTTCCCATCTGTCGACAGGGAACTACGAGCAGTACTTC.

The chain combines TRBV9 with TRBJ2-5, with TRBD2 matching over 9 bases. Germline V gene data show CDR1 as SGDLS and CDR2 as YYNGEE. The CDR3 has 17 residues. V lost 4 bases, J lost 5 bases, and 15 bases stayed unmatched. CDR3 sequence: CASSLQGLAGAGETQYF. In DNA form, the CDR3 reads TGTGCCAGCAGCCTCCAGGGATTAGCGGGGGCTGGGGAGACCCAGTACTTC. The full variable domain, its missing parts supplied by reference TRBV9 and TRBJ2-5, is DSGVTQTPKHLITATGQRVTLRCSPRSGDLSVYWYQQSLDQGLQFLIQYYNGEERAKGNILERFSAQQFPDLHSELNLSSLELGDSALYFCASSLQGLAGAGETQYFGPGTRLLVL.

This rearrangement joins TRBV2 to TRBJ2-1, with D possibly matching TRBD1 (7 bases). The V end lost 6 bases, the J end lost 8 bases, and 23 bases lay between the germline ends. There are 16 residues in the CDR3. CDR1 SNHLY and CDR2 FYNNEI come from the germline V gene. CDR3 DNA sequence: TGTGCCAGCAGACTAATACCGGGCAGGGGGGTGGATGAGCAGTTCTTC. It codes for CASRLIPGRGVDEQFF.

This chain joins TRBV5-1 and TRBJ1-2; 7 bases match TRBD1. Germline V gives CDR1 SGHRS, CDR2 YFSETQ. The CDR3 covers 15 residues. Trimming removed 5 bases from V and 2 bases from J; junction bases left unmatched: 9. This CDR3 reads CASSDKGAANYGYTF. The CDR3 DNA reads TGCGCCAGCAGTGATAAGGGGGCTGCCAACTATGGCTACACCTTC. Complete variable domain (other parts from reference TRBV5-1 and TRBJ1-2): KAGVTQTPRYLIKTRGQQVTLSCSPISGHRSVSWYQQTPGQGLQFLFEYFSETQRNKGNFPGRFSGRQFSNSRSEMNVSTLELGDSALYLCASSDKGAANYGYTFGSGTRLTVV.

The chain employs TRBV3-1 (or the pseudogene TRBV3-2) and TRBJ2-2, with 7 bases matching TRBD2. This CDR3 comprises 16 residues. J gave up 4 bases and V 4 bases, and 9 bases lay outside the gene matches. The germline gives CDR1 LGHDT, CDR2 YNNKEL (reference sequence). The CDR3 DNA is TGTGCCAGCAGCCCTTCAAGGGGCGGGGGCACCGGGGAGCTGTTTTTT. Residues: CASSPSRGGGTGELFF.

The chain couples TRBV5-4 to TRBJ1-5; D is undetermined. Trimming shortened V by 0 bases and J by 3 bases, and 7 bases separated the two germline ends. The CDR3 covers 14 residues. The germline V gene encodes CDR1 SGHNT and CDR2 YYREEE (reference sequence). The CDR3 coding sequence is TGTGCCAGCAGCTTGGCAGGTTTCAATCAGCCCCAGCATTTT. It encodes CASSLAGFNQPQHF.

This chain links TRBV4-3 with TRBJ2-1; the match to TRBD2 covers 9 bases. Germline lookup yields CDR1 LGHNA and CDR2 YSLEER. This CDR3 contains 17 residues. Trimming at V came to 0 bases and at J to 8 bases, leaving 11 bases not matched to a gene. The CDR3 bases are TGCGCCAGCAGCCAAGATGTTAGCGGGGGAAGGCCTTATGAGCAGTTCTTC. It yields the protein CASSQDVSGGRPYEQFF.

About this clone: Other nucleotide sequences from this sample produce the same CDR3. The chain couples TRBV6-5 to TRBJ1-1, with 8 bases fitting TRBD1. There are 15 residues in the CDR3. The V segment lost 6 bases and the J segment 3 bases; nucleotides outside the gene matches: 9. CDR1 and CDR2 from the germline V gene are MNHEY and SVGAGI. The CDR3 DNA is TGTGCCAGCAGGGGGCAGGGGGCCGGGGACACTGAAGCTTTCTTT. This encodes CASRGQGAGDTEAFF.

The V and J genes are TRBV2 and TRBJ2-7; D is possibly TRBD1 (5 bases). Germline V CDR1 and CDR2: SNHLY, FYNNEI. V was cut by 8 bases and J by 0 bases, with 14 bases left in between. CDR3 length: 14 amino acids. The CDR3 bases are TGTGCCAGCCGAGACAGTCCGAACTCCTACGAGCAGTACTTC. This codes for CASRDSPNSYEQYF.